This T cell receptor beta chain was retrieved from a study of OX40 agonist ivuxolimab in advanced cancers. In the study overall: Patients with prior anti-PD-1, anti-PD-L1 or anti-CTLA-4 therapy were eligible; about 40% had some. Partial responses were seen in three patients, one with hepatocellular carcinoma and two with cutaneous melanoma.

Overall study results and limits: CD8+ T cells were the subset that, on average, had more expanded clones than CD4+. Nonresponders included some who also had low normalized T-cell clonal expansion.

Repertoires were generated with immunoSEQ multiplex PCR, while TCRdb's copy carries only in-frame clones and drops some. The sample lists more than 60,000 clones, approximately 94% occurring once. This clone was detected only once. As yet, its antigen is unknown. The V gene's germline CDR1 is MNHEY and CDR2 SVGAGI. The CDR3 has 10 residues. Trimming shortened V by 6 bases and J by 4 bases, and 4 bases separated the two germline ends. This clonotype was sampled from an adult with an advanced solid tumor such as melanoma, head and neck, liver or kidney cancer. The chain employs TRBV6-5 and TRBJ2-7; D call uncertain. Sample: CD4+ or CD8+ T cells sorted from blood, taken in a trial of the OX40 agonist ivuxolimab. DNA for the CDR3: TGTGCCAGCAGGCGATACGAGCAGTACTTC. The encoded protein is CASRRYEQYF.